This T cell receptor beta chain stems from a study of blood T cell repertoires in COVID-19. Whole-study context: Both acute and convalescent COVID-19 samples were obtained from the United States, Italy and Spain. Sample material is recorded as cDNA or gDNA derived from T cells, B-cell-depleted T cells, or PBMCs.

Per the original methods: Reference gene primer amplification yielded estimated nucleated cell counts. The data were produced by immunoSEQ multiplex PCR, yet TCRdb's version contains in-frame clones alone and is incomplete. V, J and clone size were drawn from that table, and D and trimming were deduced from the DNA. The repertoire holds some 230,000 clones, with around four fifths as singletons. Germline V gene data show CDR1 as KGHSH and CDR2 as LQKENI. CDR3 length: 15 amino acids. V was pared by 0 bases and J by 3 bases, with 9 bases between. Material: peripheral blood. The receptor was derived from a woman aged 60-75 years who had recovered from COVID-19. V gene TRBV18 combines with J gene TRBJ1-3; D is unclear. Here the CDR3 DNA reads TGTGCCAGCTCACCACCCCCCGGGGTTGGAAACACCATATATTTT. Protein: CASSPPPGVGNTIYF.